This T cell receptor (beta chain) originates from a study of blood T cell repertoires in COVID-19. In the study overall: The United States, Italy and Spain supplied acute and convalescent COVID-19 samples. Sources were T cells, B-cell-depleted T cells, or PBMCs; the material itself was cDNA or gDNA.

Source study methods: Quantification of nucleated cells was approximated via reference gene primer amplification. The repertoire was sequenced with immunoSEQ multiplex PCR; TCRdb's copy has only in-frame clones and lacks some. V and J calls and clone size follow that table, whereas D and trimming were derived from the DNA. This sample carries about 160,000 clones, more than 90% of them seen once, and the ten largest clones take 15% to 20%. This clone was picked up a small number of times. This clonotype was sampled from a man aged 55 to 70 with active or convalescent COVID-19. Material: peripheral blood.

DNA for the CDR3: TGTGCCAGCAGTCCTCTCCAGGGGGCCGCTGAAGCTTTCTTT. It yields the protein CASSPLQGAAEAFF. V gene TRBV6-5 combines with J gene TRBJ1-1; TRBD1 aligns across 8 bases. The CDR3 extends over 14 amino acids. Trimming cost V 5 bases and J 6 bases; bases outside gene matches: 8. The germline V gene has CDR1 MNHEY and CDR2 SVGAGI.